One sample yielded the 27 T cell receptor beta chains listed below, sequenced in a study of CD8 T cells in ankylosing spondylitis. MiXCR was run by TCRdb on the 5' RACE reads, yielding one entry per CDR3 protein. The sample lists approximately 190,000 distinct CDR3 sequences, under 15% seen once, with 11% in the top ten. The sample taken for sequencing was blood, either unsorted or a sorted T cell fraction (not recorded which). Every receptor here comes from a female donor with ankylosing spondylitis or in good health (not recorded which).

This clonotype was detected ten times or more. The rearrangement joins TRBV29-1 to TRBJ2-7; TRBD2 agrees at 11 bases. The CDR3 is 14 amino acids. Germline CDR1 reads SQVTM; CDR2 reads ANQGSEA. V shed 6 bases, J shed 2 bases, and the junction held 6 bases outside the gene matches. The CDR3 DNA reads as TGCAGCGTAGAGCTAGCGGGAGGAACCTACGAGCAGTACTTC. This encodes CSVELAGGTYEQYF.

The sample holds many counts of this clonotype. The chain employs TRBV2 and TRBJ2-3; weak D call: TRBD2 (5 bases). The CDR3 extends over 13 amino acids. V was clipped by 7 bases and J by 5 bases, with 13 bases between them. The V gene's germline CDR1 is SNHLY and CDR2 FYNNEI. In DNA, the CDR3 is TGTGCCAGCACTTCGCCGGGGAAAGATACGCAGTATTTT. Translation gives CASTSPGKDTQYF.

This chain connects TRBV7-2 to TRBJ1-2; D may be TRBD1 (6 bases). The V end lost 5 bases, the J end lost 6 bases, and 25 bases lay between the germline ends. The CDR3 sequence is 17 residues long. Germline CDR1 reads SGHTA; CDR2 reads FQGNSA. This CDR3 reads CASSLRTVVIGLDGYTF. CDR3 coding DNA: TGTGCCAGCAGCCTTAGGACAGTGGTCATTGGACTGGATGGCTACACCTTC. The full variable domain, with the rest looked up from reference TRBV7-2 and TRBJ1-2, is GAGVSQSPSNKVTEKGKDVELRCDPISGHTALYWYRQSLGQGLEFLIYFQGNSAPDKSGLPSDRFSAERTGGSVSTLTIQRTQQEDSAVYLCASSLRTVVIGLDGYTFGSGTRLTVV.

This clonotype was seen a handful of times. The chain has TRBV9 and TRBJ1-2; D not resolved. The germline CDR1 and CDR2 sequences are SGDLS and YYNGEE. The CDR3 covers 15 residues. Trimming took 4 bases from V and 4 from J, leaving 17 bases between them. The DNA of the CDR3 is TGTGCCAGCAGCTCCTCGTATAGACGCCCCTATGGCTACACCTTC. It translates to CASSSSYRRPYGYTF.

In its sample, this clonotype was seen many times. The chain has TRBV28 and TRBJ1-1; the D is unclear. Germline CDR1 reads MDHEN; CDR2 reads SYDVKM. The ends were cut back, 4 bases at V and 2 bases at J, with 14 bases in the middle. This CDR3 contains 15 residues. CDR3 DNA: TGTGCCAGCAGTTCCCCATTTTCGGTTAACACTGAAGCTTTCTTT. Amino acid sequence: CASSSPFSVNTEAFF.

This clonotype appeared many times. V gene TRBV5-1 combines with J gene TRBJ2-7; 7 bases line up with TRBD2. The germline V gene has CDR1 SGHRS and CDR2 YFSETQ. This CDR3 spans 12 amino acids. Unmatched junction bases numbered 1, after V lost 0 bases and J lost 7 bases. This chain's CDR3 is CASSLDSGEQYF. The CDR3 DNA follows: TGCGCCAGCAGCTTGGATAGCGGGGAGCAGTACTTC. The full variable domain, in which reference TRBV5-1 and TRBJ2-7 provide the parts outside the CDR3, is KAGVTQTPRYLIKTRGQQVTLSCSPISGHRSVSWYQQTPGQGLQFLFEYFSETQRNKGNFPGRFSGRQFSNSRSEMNVSTLELGDSALYLCASSLDSGEQYFGPGTRLTVT.

This clonotype was seen at least ten times. This chain connects TRBV3-1 to TRBJ2-2; 7 bases map to TRBD2. The CDR3 length is 16 residues. V lost 1 base, J lost 1 base, and 3 bases stayed unmatched. Germline CDR1 reads LGHDT; CDR2 reads YNNKEL (reference sequence). CDR3 in DNA: TGTGCCAGCAGCCAAGGATTAGCGGGGAACACCGGGGAGCTGTTTTTT. Its translation is CASSQGLAGNTGELFF.

This clonotype was detected many times. The rearrangement joins TRBV4-2 to TRBJ2-1; 8 bases agree with TRBD2. V lost 0 bases, J lost 11 bases, and 15 bases stayed unmatched. CDR1 LGHNA and CDR2 YNFKEQ come from the germline V gene. This CDR3 comprises 17 residues. As DNA, the CDR3 is TGTGCCAGCAGCCAAGATTTGGCAGGCGCGGGGGGATTTCAGCAGTTCTTC. Protein: CASSQDLAGAGGFQQFF.

This clonotype was found a few times. The J gene is TRBJ2-3, the V gene TRBV27; D is possibly TRBD1 or TRBD2 (6 bases each). Germline CDR1 is MNHEY and CDR2 is SMNVEV (reference sequence). The CDR3 is made up of 15 amino acids. The V and J ends lost 4 bases and 0 bases respectively, with 11 bases between them. As DNA, the CDR3 is TGTGCCAGCAGTTGGGGGGCAGCGAGCACAGATACGCAGTATTTT. Amino acids: CASSWGAASTDTQYF.

This clonotype has a handful of counts. The rearrangement uses TRBV11-2 and TRBJ1-1; D gene ambiguous. The CDR3 length is 13 residues. Trimming removed 1 base from V and 4 bases from J, with 7 bases in between. In germline, CDR1 is SGHAT, CDR2 FQNNGV. The CDR3: CASSLARVTEAFF. The CDR3 region has the DNA TGTGCCAGCAGCTTAGCGCGAGTCACTGAAGCTTTCTTT.

This clonotype was seen many times. CDR3 residues: CSANFNTEAFF. The CDR3 nucleotides read TGCAGCGCCAACTTTAACACTGAAGCTTTCTTT. This sequence joins TRBV29-1 and TRBJ1-1; D is unresolved. V dropped 7 bases and J dropped 2 bases, with 8 bases sitting between them. CDR1 SQVTM and CDR2 ANQGSEA come from the germline V gene. The CDR3 runs 11 residues.

This sequence joins TRBV7-2 and TRBJ2-7; D gene ambiguous. The CDR3 totals 12 residues. Germline CDR1 reads SGHTA; CDR2 reads FQGNSA. V was cut by 5 bases and J by 5 bases, with 10 bases left in between. The CDR3 sequence is CASSPSPHEQYF. CDR3 bases: TGTGCCAGCAGCCCCTCTCCCCACGAGCAGTACTTC.

J is TRBJ2-5 and V is TRBV20-1, with 10 bases aligning to TRBD1. The CDR3 has 16 residues. The junction had 12 bases not matched to a gene; V was cut back by 3 bases and J by 5 bases. Germline values: CDR1 DFQATT, CDR2 SNEGSKA (reference sequence). The CDR3 sequence is CSASYPGTGDEETQYF. The DNA of the CDR3 is TGCAGTGCTAGCTATCCCGGGACAGGGGATGAGGAGACCCAGTACTTC.

This clonotype was observed many times. V and J are TRBV18 and TRBJ2-5, with 9 nucleotides matching TRBD1. This CDR3 is built from 17 residues. V trimming: 5 bases; J trimming: 3 bases; junction bases outside the gene matches: 13. CDR1 KGHSH and CDR2 LQKENI come from the germline V gene. CDR3 protein: CASSATIGQGMEETQYF. CDR3 DNA sequence: TGTGCCAGCTCAGCGACTATAGGACAGGGGATGGAAGAGACCCAGTACTTC.

This clonotype occurred many times. This chain links TRBV12-3 or TRBV12-4 with TRBJ1-5, with D uncertain. The CDR3 is made up of 14 amino acids. V lost 2 bases, J lost 7 bases, and 12 bases lay in between. The chain's CDR3 is CASSLNGDRQPQHF. In DNA, the CDR3 is TGTGCCAGCAGTTTAAACGGGGATAGACAGCCCCAGCATTTT.

This chain links TRBV7-2 with TRBJ2-3; D gene unclear. Germline-derived CDR1 and CDR2 are SGHTA and FQGNSA. This CDR3 has 15 residues. Trimming shortened V by 5 bases and J by 0 bases, and 12 bases separated the two germline ends. The CDR3 loop reads CASSPRARSTDTQYF. Written as DNA, the CDR3 is TGTGCCAGCAGCCCTAGAGCCCGGAGCACAGATACGCAGTATTTT. Together with reference TRBV7-2 and TRBJ2-3, the CDR3 gives the full variable domain: GAGVSQSPSNKVTEKGKDVELRCDPISGHTALYWYRQSLGQGLEFLIYFQGNSAPDKSGLPSDRFSAERTGGSVSTLTIQRTQQEDSAVYLCASSPRARSTDTQYFGPGTRLTVL.

This clonotype was observed a few times. The chain links TRBV14 to TRBJ1-3; the D is unclear. The CDR3 contains 17 residues. Germline CDR1 SGHDN, CDR2 FVKESK. V was clipped by 0 bases and J by 0 bases, with 12 bases between them. CDR3 protein: CASSQDGLGLSGNTIYF. DNA of the CDR3: TGTGCCAGCAGCCAAGACGGGCTCGGACTCTCTGGAAACACCATATATTTT.

In the case of this clonotype: A much larger clone lies a single base off, so this may be a read error. The V gene is TRBV4-1, the J gene TRBJ1-4, with D possibly being TRBD1 (6 bases). Germline V CDR1 and CDR2: MGHRA, YSYEKL. This CDR3 is built from 16 residues. CDR3 nucleotides: TGCGCCAGCAGCCAAGATTCGGGGGCCGGGAGAGAAAACCTGTTTTTT. This codes for CASSQDSGAGRENLFF.

CDR3 loop: CASSLGASGISYEQYF. As DNA, the CDR3 is TGTGCCAGCAGCTTGGGGGCTAGCGGGATTTCCTACGAGCAGTACTTC. The V gene is TRBV5-4, the J gene TRBJ2-7; 9 positions agree with TRBD2. This CDR3 comprises 16 residues. V lost 0 bases and J lost 1; bases outside the gene matches: 5. CDR1 is SGHNT and CDR2 is YYREEE in the germline V gene (reference sequence).

This clonotype was seen a handful of times. This chain uses TRBV7-2 with TRBJ2-1, with D possibly matching TRBD2 (6 bases). Germline CDR1 SGHTA, CDR2 FQGNSA. Trimming pared 5 bases from V and 0 bases from J, leaving 11 bases between. This CDR3 is 15 amino acids long. Here the CDR3 reads CASSRTGSSYNEQFF. The CDR3 coding sequence is TGTGCCAGCAGCCGGACCGGGAGCTCCTACAATGAGCAGTTCTTC.

This clonotype showed up many times. This chain connects TRBV5-1 to TRBJ2-3; possibly TRBD2 for D (6 bases). V was trimmed by 1 base and J by 1 base, leaving 10 bases between them. Germline assignment: CDR1 SGHRS and CDR2 YFSETQ. CDR3 length: 15 residues. The CDR3 loop is CASSLSGVGTDTQYF. The CDR3 DNA reads as TGCGCCAGCAGCTTGTCGGGGGTTGGCACAGATACGCAGTATTTT. Complete variable domain (other parts from reference TRBV5-1 and TRBJ2-3): KAGVTQTPRYLIKTRGQQVTLSCSPISGHRSVSWYQQTPGQGLQFLFEYFSETQRNKGNFPGRFSGRQFSNSRSEMNVSTLELGDSALYLCASSLSGVGTDTQYFGPGTRLTVL.

This clonotype has at least ten counts. In DNA, the CDR3 is TGTGCCAGCAGCCGGACCGACACGGGGGGGAATGAGCAGTTCTTC. Translating it yields CASSRTDTGGNEQFF. The chain links TRBV28 to TRBJ2-1, with TRBD2 identical over 8 bases. This CDR3 has 15 residues. Losses at the gene ends were 6 bases for V and 7 bases for J; bases not matched to a gene: 11. Germline V gene sequence: CDR1 MDHEN, CDR2 SYDVKM.

This clonotype was counted many times. The chain couples TRBV29-1 to TRBJ1-4; 7 nucleotides agree with TRBD1. CDR3 length: 13 amino acids. From germline, CDR1 is SQVTM and CDR2 ANQGSEA. V trimming: 5 bases; J trimming: 6 bases; junction bases outside the gene matches: 6. In DNA, the CDR3 is TGCAGCGTTCACAGGGGCGCGGATGAAAAACTGTTTTTT. Residues: CSVHRGADEKLFF.

The chain joins TRBV12-3 or TRBV12-4 to TRBJ1-4, with D possibly matching TRBD1 (5 bases). Trimming shortened V by 3 bases and J by 5 bases, and 7 bases separated the two germline ends. The CDR3 sequence is 13 residues long. CDR3 region: CASSFSGNEKLFF. CDR3 coding DNA: TGTGCCAGCAGTTTTTCAGGGAATGAAAAACTGTTTTTT.

This clonotype was counted between two and nine times. This rearrangement joins TRBV7-9 to TRBJ1-1; maybe TRBD1 (6 bases). The CDR3 extends over 16 amino acids. Germline loops: CDR1 SEHNR, CDR2 FQNEAQ (reference sequence). V was clipped by 5 bases and J by 3 bases, with 19 bases between them. CDR3 loop: CASSPREGKGDTEAFF. CDR3 nucleotides: TGTGCCAGCAGCCCACGAGAGGGCAAGGGGGACACTGAAGCTTTCTTT.

This clonotype was observed many times. The chain links TRBV20-1 to TRBJ2-3, with TRBD2 as a possible D gene (5 bases). Trimming took 3 bases from V and 6 from J, leaving 19 bases between them. The CDR3 runs 15 residues. Germline V gene sequence: CDR1 DFQATT, CDR2 SNEGSKA (reference sequence). CDR3 residues: CSASPTELDEDTQYF. The CDR3 DNA is TGCAGTGCTAGTCCCACGGAACTAGATGAGGATACGCAGTATTTT.

This chain uses TRBV20-1 with TRBJ2-1, with D perhaps matching TRBD1 (6 bases). The CDR3 sequence is 11 residues long. Germline lookup yields CDR1 DFQATT and CDR2 SNEGSKA (reference sequence). V was cut by 3 bases and J by 9 bases, with 9 bases left in between. The chain's CDR3 is CSASRGGEQFF. CDR3 DNA: TGCAGTGCTAGCAGGGGCGGTGAGCAGTTCTTC.